This section outlines one T cell receptor beta chain sequence together with its context. This clone was counted a single time. Which antigen it targets is not known. The record has no base qualities; no much larger clone is one base away. The entry originates in a study of blood T cell repertoires in COVID-19 (dated by TCRdb to the early 2020s). With regard to the full study: The collaborator samples originated in the United States, Italy and Spain and spanned the acute and convalescent phases of COVID-19. The prospective study material was composed of cDNA or gDNA derived from T cells, B-cell-depleted T cells, or PBMCs. Subjects who had been exposed to COVID-19, were actively infected with it, or had recovered from it provided the deeply sampled blood TCRbeta repertoires that made up the dataset. The repertoires were released in a freely available public database intended as a resource for research on the immune response to SARS-CoV-2. Samples were obtained from the ongoing ImmuneRACE study (first 160 participants) and from some 1,300 subjects provided by 6 global collaborators. A de-identified subject ID, COVID-19 status, age in years and sex were almost always included in the sample metadata. Where available, HLA class I and class II types were obtained from metadata supplied by the sample provider rather than from assay-based typing.

One collaborating source in Seattle enrolled patients during active infection and followed them longitudinally through the course of disease. The collaborating institutions used their own protocols to collect whole blood in K2EDTA tubes. For TCRbeta analysis, collaborator samples were shipped as frozen whole blood, as isolated PBMCs, or as DNA extracted from either sample type. Points the paper makes about the study in general: How much clinical and demographic metadata was included differed by source and by participant, and the metadata was provided uncurated.

TCRbeta CDR3 regions were amplified from genomic DNA using the immunoSEQ Assay, a bias-controlled multiplex PCR. Per the original workflow: The number of nucleated cells in each sample was estimated by amplification of reference gene primers within the assay. Sequence reads were collapsed and filtered to measure the absolute abundance of every unique TCRbeta CDR3 rearrangement. For each sample, productive Simpson clonality was calculated by taking the square root of Simpson's diversity index across productive rearrangements. Entries here come from immuneACCESS through TCRdb and include only in-frame sequences with V and J called. Some clones fail to appear in such tables; in the studies checked, an unresolved V gene covers under half of the shortfall, and the cause of the remainder is unknown. The DNA gave D and trimming, while V, J and clone size come from that table. A total of over 70,000 clones appear in this sample, approximately 84% of them only once. Together, the top ten hold 9.5% to 13% of the sample.

Inclusive of the bounding cysteine and phenylalanine, the CDR3 is 15 residues long. Of the read, only the CDR3 DNA is kept; its 45 bases are in frame from base 1. V has 5 bases trimmed and J has 0 bases trimmed; junction bases matching no gene number 6. CDR1 and CDR2 (SQVTM, ANQGSEA) derive from the germline V gene. The sample consisted of peripheral blood. The sequence joins TRBV29-1 to TRBJ2-2, with 7 middle bases fitting TRBD1. The sequence derives from a man in his fifties or sixties with COVID-19, enrolled during active disease. The CDR3 protein is CSVSTGTANTGELFF. The DNA sequence is TGCAGCGTTTCTACCGGGACAGCGAACACCGGGGAGCTGTTTTTT.